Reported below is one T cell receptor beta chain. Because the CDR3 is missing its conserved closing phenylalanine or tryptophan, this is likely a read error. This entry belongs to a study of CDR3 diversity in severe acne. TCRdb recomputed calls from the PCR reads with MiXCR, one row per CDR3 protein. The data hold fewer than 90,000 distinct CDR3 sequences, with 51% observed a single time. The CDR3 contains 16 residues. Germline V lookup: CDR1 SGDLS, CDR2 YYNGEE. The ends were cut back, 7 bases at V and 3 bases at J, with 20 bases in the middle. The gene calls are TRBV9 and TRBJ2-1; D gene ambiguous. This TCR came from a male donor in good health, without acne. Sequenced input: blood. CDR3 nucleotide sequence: TGTGCCAGCGGCGCAGCCAAAGGAACGGACTACAATGAGCAGTTCCTC. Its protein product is CASGAAKGTDYNEQFL.